Listed below are T cell receptor beta chains from one sample, sequenced in a study of blood T cell repertoires in COVID-19. Here immunoSEQ multiplex PCR was the method, and the copy in TCRdb shows in-frame clones only, minus some. The sample holds some 300,000 clones, around 90% seen once. Sequencing used peripheral blood. The origin of the receptors is a woman between 40 and 50 years old with COVID-19, enrolled during active disease. The CDR3 runs from the conserved cysteine through the conserved F or W. The D gene is left open where the match is weak. The listing skips clone size in some rows; elsewhere it reads once, few, many or a size class.

J gene	V gene	D gene	clone size	CDR3 DNA	CDR3 protein
TRBJ1-4	TRBV28	-	-	TGTGCCAGCAGTTTGAGGAGAGCAGCTAATGAAAAACTGTTTTTT	CASSLRRAANEKLFF
TRBJ1-5	TRBV27	-	once	TGTGCCAGCAGTTATAAGGGGTCGGGTCAGCCCCAGCATTTT	CASSYKGSGQPQHF
TRBJ2-3	TRBV27	-	-	TGTGCCAGCAGAGGAGTTCCTAGCACAGATACGCAGTATTTT	CASRGVPSTDTQYF
TRBJ1-6	TRBV25-1	-	-	TGTGCCAGCAGGGAGGGAAGGATGCCCCTCCACTTT	CASREGRMPLHF
TRBJ2-2	TRBV6-1	TRBD1	-	TGTGCCAGCAGTGAAGTAGGACAGGGAGGCGGGGAGCTGTTTTTT	CASSEVGQGGGELFF
TRBJ2-3	TRBV28	TRBD2	-	TGTGCCAGCGAAGAGCGCGGGGGGACTTACACAGATACGCAGTATTTT	CASEERGGTYTDTQYF
TRBJ1-6	TRBV6-6	-	-	TGTGCCAGCAGTTACCCCCCCCGGTGGGGGGATTCACCCCTCCACTTT	CASSYPPRWGDSPLHF
TRBJ2-3	TRBV9	TRBD2	-	TGTGCCAGCAGCGTATTAGCGGGAATGGGGGATACGCAGTATTTT	CASSVLAGMGDTQYF
TRBJ2-7	TRBV20-1	-	-	TGCAGTGCTAGTGGCCCCCGGGACATTTACGAGCAGTACTTC	CSASGPRDIYEQYF
TRBJ1-2	TRBV3-1/TRBV3-2	-	-	TGTGCCAGCAGCCAAGATTTCAGGGCCGGCCCTAACTATGGCTACACCTTC	CASSQDFRAGPNYGYTF
TRBJ2-1	TRBV9	TRBD2	-	TGTGCCAGCAGCGCCCGCCGTGAGACTAGCGGGAGAGGGAATGAGCAGTTCTTC	CASSARRETSGRGNEQFF
TRBJ2-1	TRBV2	-	-	TGTGCCAGCAGTGCGGCGGGTGAGCAGTTCTTC	CASSAAGEQFF
TRBJ1-5	TRBV7-9	-	-	TGTGCCAGCAGCCTTCCGGACAGGCCCCAGCATTTT	CASSLPDRPQHF
TRBJ1-4	TRBV30	-	-	TGTGCCTGGAGGCCCGGGACACACGAAAAACTGTTTTTT	CAWRPGTHEKLFF
TRBJ2-7	TRBV6-6	-	-	TGTGCCAGCAGCCATATTCGGTACGAGCAGTACTTC	CASSHIRYEQYF
TRBJ1-2	TRBV6-5	-	-	TGTGCCAGCAGTCCCCGAGAGCCACTCTATGGCTACACCTTC	CASSPREPLYGYTF